The clone carrying this TCR beta chain was seen ten or more times. Its antigen is not identified. The V gene's germline CDR1 is SNHLY and CDR2 FYNNEI. Trimming at V came to 10 bases and at J to 3 bases, leaving 6 bases not matched to a gene. This CDR3 spans 13 amino acids. This sample is part of a study of Graves' ophthalmopathy and Graves' hyperthyroidism. The TCR beta CDR3 regions underwent amplification from RNA transcripts. Following a first-round RT-PCR that used HTBI primers, a second-round multiplex PCR was carried out. MiXCR, run by TCRdb on the multiplex PCR reads, gives a single entry per CDR3 protein. The sample carries almost 750,000 distinct CDR3 sequences, around 40% recorded once. Notes on the study in general: Sensitivity of approximately 66% and specificity of roughly 78% were achieved by the model that predicted ophthalmopathy progression. Most clonotypes expanded in thyroid above 0.001 frequency were present in blood too.

The rearrangement links TRBV2 to TRBJ1-2; 9 bases fit TRBD1. The source of this sequence is an adult man with Graves' ophthalmopathy. Input material: peripheral blood. CDR3 sequence reads: CAKRQGVDYGYTF. The CDR3 bases are TGTGCCAAACGACAGGGGGTAGACTATGGCTACACCTTC.